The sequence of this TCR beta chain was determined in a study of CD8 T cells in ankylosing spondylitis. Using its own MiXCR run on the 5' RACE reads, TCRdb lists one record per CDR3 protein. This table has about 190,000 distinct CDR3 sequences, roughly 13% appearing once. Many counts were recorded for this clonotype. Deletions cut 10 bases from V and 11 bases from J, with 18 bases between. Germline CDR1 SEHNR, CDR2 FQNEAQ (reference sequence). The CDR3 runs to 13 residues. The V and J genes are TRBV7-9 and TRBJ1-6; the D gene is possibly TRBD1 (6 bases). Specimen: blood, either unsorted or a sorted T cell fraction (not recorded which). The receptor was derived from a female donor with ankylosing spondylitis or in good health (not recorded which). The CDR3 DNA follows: TGTGCCACCCAGCCTACAGGGTTACCACCCCTCCACTTT. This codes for CATQPTGLPPLHF.